The rows below give T cell receptor beta chains drawn from one sample of a study of human T cells and chemical hapten exposure. TCRdb used MiXCR to reprocess the RACE reads, holding one entry per CDR3 protein. Among tens of thousands of distinct CDR3 sequences listed, 12% were seen once. Sequenced material: whole blood, taken in connection with sensitization to the hapten diphenylcyclopropenone (DPC). These receptors all stem from a woman aged 55-70 years with alopecia areata. Some clones in this sample may be carry-over from other donors' samples. CDR3s include the opening cysteine and the closing phenylalanine or tryptophan. A D gene is named only where the DNA matches it firmly. The size field is filled for only some rows; it gives once, few, many or a size class.

V gene	J gene	D gene	clone size	CDR3 protein	CDR3 DNA
TRBV18	TRBJ1-2	-	-	CASSPGSINYGYTF	TGTGCCAGCTCACCAGGGTCGATTAACTATGGCTACACCTTC
TRBV2	TRBJ2-1	TRBD2	few	CASSGRRGAHTYNEQFF	TGTGCCAGCAGTGGCAGGCGGGGGGCGCACACCTACAATGAGCAGTTCTTC
TRBV6-1	TRBJ1-5	-	-	CASSEAWHRVDNQPQHF	TGTGCCAGCAGTGAAGCTTGGCACAGGGTGGACAATCAGCCCCAGCATTTT
TRBV9	TRBJ2-3	TRBD2	few	CASSDSGATQYF	TGTGCCAGCAGCGATAGCGGGGCCACGCAGTATTTT
TRBV4-1	TRBJ2-7	-	-	CASSHGSYEQYF	TGCGCCAGCAGCCACGGCTCCTACGAGCAGTACTTC
TRBV4-1	TRBJ2-7	-	many	CASSQDISDRRYEQYF	TGCGCCAGCAGCCAAGATATATCGGATAGGAGATACGAGCAGTACTTC
TRBV12-3/TRBV12-4	TRBJ2-3	TRBD2	-	CASSPTSGAPDTQYF	TGTGCCAGCAGTCCTACTAGCGGGGCACCAGATACGCAGTATTTT
TRBV30	TRBJ2-5	-	-	CAWSTRVLRETQYF	TGTGCCTGGAGTACCAGGGTGCTGAGGGAGACCCAGTACTTC
TRBV10-3	TRBJ1-2	-	many	CAISDPTGSRNGYTF	TGTGCCATCAGCGACCCAACGGGGTCCCGCAATGGCTACACCTTC
TRBV20-1	TRBJ1-2	-	many	CSARHLGGFNYGYTF	TGCAGTGCTAGACACCTGGGGGGCTTTAACTATGGCTACACCTTC
TRBV10-3	TRBJ2-3	-	few	CAISESIGDRSYTQYF	TGTGCCATCAGTGAGTCGATCGGCGACCGGTCATATACGCAGTATTTT